This TCR beta chain comes out of a study of cytomegalovirus exposure and HLA in healthy donors. The study ran its PCR with 60 Vbeta and 13 Jbeta primers. The method was immunoSEQ multiplex PCR; TCRdb's version includes in-frame clones alone and lacks a portion of them. The sample has about 190,000 clones, 80% to 85% seen once. Trimming left V 0 bases short and J 7 bases short, with 16 bases between. The V gene's germline CDR1 is SGHNT and CDR2 YYREEE (reference sequence). CDR3 length equals 15 residues. The J gene is TRBJ1-2, the V gene TRBV5-4; possibly TRBD1 for D (5 bases). The TCR sequence derives from a man between 40 and 49 years old in good health and CMV-seropositive. Material: PBMCs. The CDR3 here is CASSLDPGSVGGYTF. CDR3 in DNA: TGTGCCAGCAGCTTGGACCCAGGGTCGGTCGGTGGCTACACCTTC.